These T cell receptor beta chains were read from a single sample in a study of T cell repertoires in ileal Crohn's disease. Assay: immunoSEQ multiplex PCR; the TCRdb copy retains only in-frame clones and omits some. The sample has 16,000 or so clones; more than 90% are singletons. The sample comprised ileal tissue. These receptors all come from an adult with Crohn's disease. Both conserved end residues are part of each CDR3. Each record gives: D gene, clone size, J gene, V gene, CDR3 protein, CDR3 DNA. D genes are given only for firm matches. Where a row states a size, it is once, few, many or the class of an expanded clone; other rows omit it.

>-|-|TRBJ1-2|TRBV23-1
CASSQSEVRLGLEYYYGYTF
TGCGCCAGCAGTCAATCGGAGGTTCGGCTAGGGCTTGAGTATTACTATGGCTACACCTTC
>TRBD2|-|TRBJ2-5|TRBV4-2
CASSQRWAPSGASYQETQYF
TGTGCCAGCAGCCAAAGGTGGGCGCCTAGCGGGGCTTCGTACCAAGAGACCCAGTACTTC
>TRBD1|-|TRBJ1-5|TRBV30
CAWGTGGNQPQHF
TGTGCCTGGGGGACAGGGGGCAATCAGCCCCAGCATTTT
>TRBD2|-|TRBJ2-1|TRBV28
CASSWGLAGGPYNEQFF
TGTGCCAGCAGCTGGGGACTAGCGGGGGGGCCGTACAATGAGCAGTTCTTC
>-|-|TRBJ1-1|TRBV6-5
CASSYPWGAEAFF
TGTGCCAGCAGTTACCCCTGGGGGGCTGAAGCTTTCTTT
>TRBD2|-|TRBJ2-2|TRBV7-2
CASSLGLAGAGELFF
TGTGCCAGCAGCTTAGGGTTAGCGGGGGCCGGGGAGCTGTTTTTT
>-|few|TRBJ1-5|TRBV7-2
CASSLGRQPQHF
TGTGCCAGCAGCTTAGGACGTCAGCCCCAGCATTTT
>-|-|TRBJ1-1|TRBV7-8
CASSFYRTGTGGTEAFF
TGTGCCAGCAGCTTCTATCGAACAGGGACGGGGGGCACTGAAGCTTTCTTT
>-|-|TRBJ1-2|TRBV6-5
CASSLRGASGYTF
TGTGCCAGCAGTTTGCGGGGGGCGAGTGGCTACACCTTC
>-|-|TRBJ2-3|TRBV5-1
CASSLQGDTQYF
TGCGCCAGCAGCTTGCAGGGGGATACGCAGTATTTT
>TRBD1|few|TRBJ1-2|TRBV7-9
CASSLTGGGYTF
TGTGCCAGCAGCTTAACAGGGGGAGGCTACACCTTC
>-|-|TRBJ2-6|TRBV5-1
CASSLEANSGANVLTF
TGCGCCAGCAGCTTGGAGGCGAACTCTGGGGCCAACGTCCTGACTTTC
>-|-|TRBJ1-5|TRBV27
CASSLSGTLSGQPQHF
TGTGCCAGCAGTTTATCGGGGACCCTAAGCGGGCAGCCCCAGCATTTT
>-|once|TRBJ2-7|TRBV5-6
CASSSPRQGGGEQYF
TGTGCCAGCAGCTCCCCCCGACAGGGAGGCGGCGAGCAGTACTTC
>-|-|TRBJ1-1|TRBV19
CASSRGGGEQAFF
TGTGCCAGTAGCCGAGGCGGTGGGGAGCAAGCTTTCTTT
>TRBD2|-|TRBJ2-2|TRBV7-3
CASSLVGLALNTGELFF
TGTGCCAGCAGCTTAGTCGGACTAGCTTTAAACACCGGGGAGCTGTTTTTT
>-|-|TRBJ1-3|TRBV10-3
CAISALASSGNTIYF
TGTGCCATCAGTGCTTTGGCGAGCTCTGGAAACACCATATATTTT
>-|once|TRBJ2-1|TRBV11-2
CASSRENPGYNEQFF
TGTGCCAGCAGCCGAGAAAACCCAGGGTACAATGAGCAGTTCTTC
>-|-|TRBJ1-1|TRBV9
CASSREGTEAFF
TGTGCCAGCAGCAGGGAGGGAACTGAAGCTTTCTTT
>-|-|TRBJ1-1|TRBV21-1
CASSLIDRATEAFF
TGTGCCAGCAGCCTTATCGACAGGGCCACTGAAGCTTTCTTT
>TRBD2|-|TRBJ2-3|TRBV5-1
CASSPGPGRGTDTQYF
TGCGCCAGCAGCCCCGGGCCGGGGAGGGGCACAGATACGCAGTATTTT
>-|-|TRBJ1-3|TRBV2
CASEGVTGNTIYF
TGTGCCAGCGAGGGGGTAACTGGAAACACCATATATTTT
>-|-|TRBJ1-5|TRBV28
CASSVQGVGNQPQHF
TGTGCCAGCAGTGTACAGGGTGTGGGAAATCAGCCCCAGCATTTT
>TRBD1|-|TRBJ1-4|TRBV30
CAWSVARGRGRHEKLFF
TGTGCCTGGAGTGTCGCCCGAGGTAGGGGGCGCCATGAAAAACTGTTTTTT
>TRBD1|once|TRBJ1-2|TRBV6-9
CASRTGGNYGYTF
TGTGCCAGCAGAACAGGGGGTAACTATGGCTACACCTTC
>-|-|TRBJ2-5|TRBV19
CASSAYREKETQYF
TGTGCCAGTAGTGCCTACAGGGAGAAGGAGACCCAGTACTTC
>-|-|TRBJ2-5|TRBV9
CASSAGGGVGETQYF
TGTGCCAGCAGCGCCGGAGGGGGGGTCGGGGAGACCCAGTACTTC
>TRBD1|-|TRBJ1-3|TRBV5-1
CASSRTGGTSGNTIYF
TGCGCCAGCAGCAGGACAGGGGGGACCTCTGGAAACACCATATATTTT
>TRBD2|-|TRBJ2-5|TRBV28
CASSLQGLADGETQYF
TGTGCCAGCAGTTTACAAGGACTAGCGGATGGGGAGACCCAGTACTTC
>-|once|TRBJ2-7|TRBV2
CASRDFTRYEQYF
TGTGCCAGCAGGGACTTCACCCGCTACGAGCAGTACTTC
>TRBD1|-|TRBJ1-4|TRBV7-9
CASSIGTGGNEKLFF
TGTGCCAGCAGCATCGGGACAGGGGGTAATGAAAAACTGTTTTTT
>-|-|TRBJ1-2|TRBV28
CASSNSQAYGYTF
TGTGCCAGCTCTAACTCCCAGGCTTACGGCTACACCTTC
>-|-|TRBJ1-5|TRBV6-1
CASSDKDDSNQPQHF
TGTGCCAGCAGTGATAAAGACGATAGCAATCAGCCCCAGCATTTT
>-|-|TRBJ2-2|TRBV7-3
CASSLGTLNTGELFF
TGTGCCAGCAGCTTAGGAACACTGAACACCGGGGAGCTGTTTTTT
>-|-|TRBJ2-1|TRBV5-4
CAANSGRNNEQFF
TGTGCCGCCAATAGCGGTAGGAACAATGAGCAGTTCTTC
>TRBD2|-|TRBJ2-3|TRBV7-2
CASSLVAGAYTDTQYF
TGTGCCAGCAGCTTAGTAGCGGGGGCATACACAGATACGCAGTATTTT
>-|-|TRBJ1-5|TRBV2
CASSDFSGGRGQPQHF
TGTGCCAGCAGTGATTTTTCGGGGGGCCGGGGTCAGCCCCAGCATTTT
>TRBD1|-|TRBJ1-5|TRBV6-5
CASSRHRGDQPQHF
TGTGCCAGCAGTCGTCACAGGGGCGATCAGCCCCAGCATTTT
>-|-|TRBJ2-3|TRBV5-1
CASGVLGVDTQYF
TGCGCCAGCGGGGTTTTGGGGGTAGATACGCAGTATTTT
>-|-|TRBJ2-7|TRBV7-2
CASSLWAGYEQYF
TGTGCCAGCAGCTTATGGGCGGGCTACGAGCAGTACTTC
>-|once|TRBJ2-2|TRBV6-5
CASSYLPSEVGELFF
TGTGCCAGCAGTTACCTACCTTCGGAGGTCGGGGAGCTGTTTTTT
>TRBD2|-|TRBJ2-5|TRBV29-1
CSGDDRAGGLIETQYF
TGCAGCGGAGATGACCGAGCGGGGGGGCTTATAGAGACCCAGTACTTC
>TRBD1|-|TRBJ1-2|TRBV7-3
CASSPGQGAGGYTF
TGTGCCAGCAGTCCTGGACAGGGGGCGGGCGGCTACACCTTC
>-|once|TRBJ1-6|TRBV6-5
CASSKDLYNSPLHF
TGTGCCAGCAGTAAGGATCTCTATAATTCACCCCTCCACTTT
>TRBD2|-|TRBJ2-3|TRBV28
CASSFPAGGRTDTQYF
TGTGCCAGCAGTTTCCCAGCGGGGGGACGCACAGATACGCAGTATTTT
>-|-|TRBJ1-1|TRBV5-4
CASSRADLNTEAFF
TGTGCCAGCAGCAGGGCCGATCTGAACACTGAAGCTTTCTTT
>TRBD1|-|TRBJ1-2|TRBV30
CAWSKGGNYGYTF
TGTGCCTGGAGTAAAGGGGGCAACTATGGCTACACCTTC
>-|few|TRBJ1-1|TRBV7-2
CASSLDYRVDTEAFF
TGTGCCAGCAGCTTAGATTACAGGGTGGACACTGAAGCTTTCTTT
>-|-|TRBJ2-2|TRBV28
CASSFYAGEVTGELFF
TGTGCCAGCAGTTTTTATGCAGGGGAAGTCACCGGGGAGCTGTTTTTT
>TRBD2|once|TRBJ2-5|TRBV19
CASSIGAAGGQTQYF
TGTGCCAGTAGTATCGGTGCAGCGGGGGGCCAGACCCAGTACTTC